Here is one T cell receptor beta chain with its context. Its target is unknown. The CDR3 totals 13 residues. Between the trimmed V and J ends, which lost 5 bases and 3 bases, there was a span of 11 bases. Germline CDR1 reads SGHTA; CDR2 reads FQGTGA. The data are from a study of cytomegalovirus exposure and HLA in healthy donors. Findings and limits, study-wide: Most subjects had HLA-A and HLA-B alleles reportedly predicted accurately by TCR beta sequences. Cytomegalovirus status was reportedly diagnosed by the classifier with high sensitivity and specificity.

The primer mix had 60 Vbeta and 13 Jbeta primers. TCRdb's table, derived via immunoSEQ multiplex PCR, lists solely in-frame clones and lacks some. The sample consists of about 180,000 clones, 84% of them appearing once. The rearrangement links TRBV7-3 to TRBJ2-7; D might be TRBD2 (5 bases). This receptor was obtained from a girl under 18 in good health and CMV-seropositive. The specimen sequenced was PBMCs. The chain's CDR3 is CASSPLEGYEQYF. The DNA of the CDR3 is TGTGCCAGCAGCCCGCTAGAGGGCTACGAGCAGTACTTC.